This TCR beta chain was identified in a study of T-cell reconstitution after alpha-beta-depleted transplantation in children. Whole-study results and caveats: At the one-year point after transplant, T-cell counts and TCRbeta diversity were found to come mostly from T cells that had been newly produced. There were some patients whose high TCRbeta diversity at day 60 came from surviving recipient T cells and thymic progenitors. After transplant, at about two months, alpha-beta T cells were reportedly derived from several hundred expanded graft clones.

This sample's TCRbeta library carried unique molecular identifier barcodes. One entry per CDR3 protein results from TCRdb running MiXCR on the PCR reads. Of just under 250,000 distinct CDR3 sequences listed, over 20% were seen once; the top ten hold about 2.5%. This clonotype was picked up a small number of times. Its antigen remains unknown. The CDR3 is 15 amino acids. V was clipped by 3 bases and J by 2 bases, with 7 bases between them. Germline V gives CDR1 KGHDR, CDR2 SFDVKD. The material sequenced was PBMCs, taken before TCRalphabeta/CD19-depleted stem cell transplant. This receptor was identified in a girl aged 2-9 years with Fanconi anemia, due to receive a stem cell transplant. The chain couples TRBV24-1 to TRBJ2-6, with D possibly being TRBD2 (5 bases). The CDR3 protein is CATSDKRAGANVLTF. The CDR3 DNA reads TGTGCCACCAGTGATAAGAGGGCTGGGGCCAACGTCCTGACTTTC.